The T cell receptor (beta chain) under discussion was sequenced for a study of OX40 agonist ivuxolimab in advanced cancers. The study's findings and limits: Blood T cells, both CD4+ and CD8+, expanded clonally by week 6 at 0.1 to 3.0 mg/kg. Patients who responded partially at 0.1-3.0 mg/kg showed clonal expansion ranking among the lowest.

Profiled with immunoSEQ multiplex PCR; TCRdb holds only in-frame clones, not every one. Of about 41,000 clones listed, approximately 89% are singletons. The CDR3 covers 14 residues. V was clipped by 4 bases and J by 0 bases, with 8 bases between them. CDR1 and CDR2 from the germline V gene are ENHRY and SYGVKD. Notes on this clone: The antigen is unknown.

The sequence was collected from an adult with an advanced solid tumor such as melanoma, head and neck, liver or kidney cancer. The genes are TRBV10-3 and TRBJ2-3; TRBD1 is a possible D gene (6 bases). Specimen: CD4+ or CD8+ T cells sorted from blood, collected in a trial of the OX40 agonist ivuxolimab. CDR3: CAISAGESTDTQYF. Written as DNA, the CDR3 is TGTGCCATCAGTGCAGGGGAGAGCACAGATACGCAGTATTTT.